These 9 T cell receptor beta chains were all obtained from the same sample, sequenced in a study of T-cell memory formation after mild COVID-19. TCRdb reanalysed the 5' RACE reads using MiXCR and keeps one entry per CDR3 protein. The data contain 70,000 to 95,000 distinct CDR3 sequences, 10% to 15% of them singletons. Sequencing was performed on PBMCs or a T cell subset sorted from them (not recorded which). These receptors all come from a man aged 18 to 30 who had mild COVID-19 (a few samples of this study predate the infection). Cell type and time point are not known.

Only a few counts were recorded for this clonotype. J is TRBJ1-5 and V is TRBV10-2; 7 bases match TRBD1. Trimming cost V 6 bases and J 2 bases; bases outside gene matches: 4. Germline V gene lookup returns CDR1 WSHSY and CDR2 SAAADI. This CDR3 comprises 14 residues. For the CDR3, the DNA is TGCGCCAGCAGGACAGGGCGCGGCAATCAGCCCCAGCATTTT. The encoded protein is CASRTGRGNQPQHF.

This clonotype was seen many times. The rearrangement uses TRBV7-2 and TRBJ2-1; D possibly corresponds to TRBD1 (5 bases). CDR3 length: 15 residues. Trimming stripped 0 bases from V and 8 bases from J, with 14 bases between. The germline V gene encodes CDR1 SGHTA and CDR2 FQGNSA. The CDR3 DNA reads TGTGCCAGCAGCTTAGCGGCAGGGATATTGGATGAGCAGTTCTTC. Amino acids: CASSLAAGILDEQFF.

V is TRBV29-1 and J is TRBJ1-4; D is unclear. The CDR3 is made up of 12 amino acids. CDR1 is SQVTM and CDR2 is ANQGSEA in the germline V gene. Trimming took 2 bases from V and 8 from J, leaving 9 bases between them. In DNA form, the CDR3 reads TGCAGCGTTGAAATATCGAGCGAAAAACTGTTTTTT. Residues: CSVEISSEKLFF.

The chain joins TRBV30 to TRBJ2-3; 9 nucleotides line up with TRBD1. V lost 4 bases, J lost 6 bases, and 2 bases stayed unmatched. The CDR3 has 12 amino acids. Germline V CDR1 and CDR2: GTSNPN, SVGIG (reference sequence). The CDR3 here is CAWKGQGDTQYF. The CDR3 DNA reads TGTGCCTGGAAGGGACAGGGCGATACGCAGTATTTT.

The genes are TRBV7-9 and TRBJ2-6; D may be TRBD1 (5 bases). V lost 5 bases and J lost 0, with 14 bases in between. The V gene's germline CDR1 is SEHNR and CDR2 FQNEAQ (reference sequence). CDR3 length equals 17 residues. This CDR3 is CASSTRSQGSGANVLTF. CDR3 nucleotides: TGTGCCAGCAGCACCCGCTCCCAGGGCTCTGGGGCCAACGTCCTGACTTTC. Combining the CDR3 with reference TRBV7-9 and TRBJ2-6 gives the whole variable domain DTGVSQNPRHKITKRGQNVTFRCDPISEHNRLYWYRQTLGQGPEFLTYFQNEAQLEKSRLLSDRFSAERPKGSFSTLEIQRTEQGDSAMYLCASSTRSQGSGANVLTFGAGSRLTVL.

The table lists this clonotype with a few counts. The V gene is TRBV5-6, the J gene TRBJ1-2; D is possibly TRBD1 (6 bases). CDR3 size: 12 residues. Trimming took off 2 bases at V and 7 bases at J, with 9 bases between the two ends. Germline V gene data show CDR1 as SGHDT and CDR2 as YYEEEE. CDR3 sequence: CASSFRGIGYTF. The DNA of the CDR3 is TGTGCCAGCAGCTTCAGGGGAATTGGCTACACCTTC. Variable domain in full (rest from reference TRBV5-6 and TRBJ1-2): DAGVTQSPTHLIKTRGQQVTLRCSPKSGHDTVSWYQQALGQGPQFIFQYYEEEERQRGNFPDRFSGHQFPNYSSELNVNALLLGDSALYLCASSFRGIGYTFGSGTRLTVV.

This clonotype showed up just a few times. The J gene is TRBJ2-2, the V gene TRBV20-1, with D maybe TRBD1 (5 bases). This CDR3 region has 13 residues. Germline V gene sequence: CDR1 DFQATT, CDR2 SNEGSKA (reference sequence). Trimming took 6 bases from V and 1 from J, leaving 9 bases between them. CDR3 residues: CSAIGQNTGELFF. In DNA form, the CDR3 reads TGCAGTGCGATTGGACAGAACACCGGGGAGCTGTTTTTT.

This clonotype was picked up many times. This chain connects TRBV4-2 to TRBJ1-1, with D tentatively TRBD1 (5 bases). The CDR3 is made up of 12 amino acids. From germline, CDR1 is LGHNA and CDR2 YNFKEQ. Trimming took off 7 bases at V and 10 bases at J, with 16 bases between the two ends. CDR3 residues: CASTIPAGIAFF. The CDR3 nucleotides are TGTGCCAGCACCATTCCCGCAGGGATAGCTTTCTTT.

The CDR3: CASSSLRLGGVDTQYF. In nucleotides, the CDR3 is TGTGCCAGCAGCTCTCTTCGACTAGGTGGGGTTGATACGCAGTATTTT. V usage is TRBV7-9 and J usage is TRBJ2-3; a possible D gene is TRBD2 (6 bases). From germline, CDR1 is SEHNR and CDR2 FQNEAQ (reference sequence). There are 16 residues in the CDR3. V lost 4 bases to trimming and J lost 6 bases, with 20 bases between them. The variable domain in full, with the rest retrieved from reference TRBV7-9 and TRBJ2-3, is DTGVSQNPRHKITKRGQNVTFRCDPISEHNRLYWYRQTLGQGPEFLTYFQNEAQLEKSRLLSDRFSAERPKGSFSTLEIQRTEQGDSAMYLCASSSLRLGGVDTQYFGPGTRLTVL.